These 32 T cell receptor beta chains originate from one sample sequenced in a study of glioma-infiltrating T cells. Amplification of TCR alpha and beta CDR3 regions from RNA used iRepertoire nested multiplex PCR. TCRdb called the multiplex PCR reads again in MiXCR, with one record for every CDR3 protein. The sample comprises over 100,000 distinct CDR3 sequences, around 25% of which are singletons, and roughly 30% rests with the top ten. Sequences were obtained from glioma tissue, nonneoplastic brain tissue, or PBMCs (not recorded which). These receptors came from a human donor with low-grade glioma or glioblastoma, undergoing nonglioma brain surgery, or in good health (not recorded which).

In its sample, this clonotype was seen many times. The chain links TRBV9 to TRBJ1-5, with D uncertain. This CDR3 is 14 amino acids long. CDR1 is SGDLS and CDR2 is YYNGEE in the germline V gene. V lost 0 bases and J 5 bases, leaving 9 bases between the germline ends. The CDR3 DNA follows: TGTGCCAGCAGCGTAGGCGCCCGGGATCAGCCCCAGCATTTT. It yields the protein CASSVGARDQPQHF. Complete variable domain (other parts from reference TRBV9 and TRBJ1-5): DSGVTQTPKHLITATGQRVTLRCSPRSGDLSVYWYQQSLDQGLQFLIQYYNGEERAKGNILERFSAQQFPDLHSELNLSSLELGDSALYFCASSVGARDQPQHFGDGTRLSIL.

This clonotype was counted ten times or more. The J gene is TRBJ2-7, the V gene TRBV18; the D gene is possibly TRBD2 (5 bases). Per germline, CDR1 KGHSH and CDR2 LQKENI. The CDR3 loop spans 13 amino acids. Trimming stripped 4 bases from V and 1 base from J, with 8 bases between. The CDR3 nucleotides read TGTGCCAGCTCACAAACTAGTTCCTACGAGCAGTACTTC. It specifies CASSQTSSYEQYF.

About this clonotype: A read error may explain this, as a much larger clone is one base away. V and J are TRBV2 and TRBJ2-1; maybe TRBD1 (8 bases). In germline, CDR1 is SNHLY, CDR2 FYNNEI. This CDR3 spans 14 amino acids. CDR3 DNA: TGTGCCGGCAGCCTACAGGGGGGGTACAATGAGCAGTTCTTC. Amino acid sequence: CAGSLQGGYNEQFF.

This clonotype has ten or more counts. The V gene is TRBV19, the J gene TRBJ1-5; D is unresolved. The length of the CDR3 is 15 residues. The germline V and J ends were trimmed by 7 bases and 0 bases, with 13 bases remaining between them. The germline gives CDR1 LNHDA, CDR2 SQIVND (reference sequence). CDR3 residues: CASTPSGSSNQPQHF. For the CDR3, the DNA is TGTGCCAGTACCCCCTCCGGGAGTAGCAATCAGCCCCAGCATTTT. Combining the CDR3 with reference TRBV19 and TRBJ1-5 gives the whole variable domain DGGITQSPKYLFRKEGQNVTLSCEQNLNHDAMYWYRQDPGQGLRLIYYSQIVNDFQKGDIAEGYSVSREKKESFPLTVTSAQKNPTAFYLCASTPSGSSNQPQHFGDGTRLSIL.

This clonotype has ten or more counts. The chain couples TRBV7-6 to TRBJ2-5; D is perhaps TRBD2 (6 bases). This CDR3 region has 18 residues. The germline V gene encodes CDR1 SGHVS and CDR2 FNYEAQ. The ends were cut back, 4 bases at V and 0 bases at J, with 21 bases in the middle. In DNA form, the CDR3 reads TGTGCCAGCAGCTCCAATAGCGGTGGGTCCCAGTACCAAGAGACCCAGTACTTC. It yields the protein CASSSNSGGSQYQETQYF.

This clonotype appeared many times. The gene calls are TRBV6-2 or TRBV6-3 and TRBJ2-3; D is perhaps TRBD2 (5 bases). This CDR3 is built from 15 residues. V was clipped by 0 bases and J by 2 bases, with 9 bases between them. Germline CDR1 MNHEY, CDR2 SVGEGT. The chain's CDR3 is CASSYSPGNTDTQYF. The CDR3 nucleotides are TGTGCCAGCAGTTACTCTCCGGGGAACACAGATACGCAGTATTTT.

The V and J genes are TRBV6-2 or TRBV6-3 and TRBJ2-1; D is ambiguous. The germline V gene encodes CDR1 MNHEY and CDR2 SVGEGT. The CDR3 runs 17 residues. The CDR3 reads CVSSYSHDLVSYNEQFF. The CDR3 DNA reads as TGTGTTAGCAGTTACTCTCATGATCTTGTCTCCTACAATGAGCAGTTCTTC.

A note on this clonotype: A much larger clone differs from this one at a single base, so this may be a read error. The conserved final phenylalanine or tryptophan is absent from the CDR3, which likely points to a read error. The chain employs TRBV4-2 and TRBJ2-6, with D uncertain. The germline gives CDR1 LGHNA, CDR2 YNFKEQ. The CDR3 runs 15 residues. Trimming removed 0 bases from V and 2 bases from J, with 5 bases in between. This CDR3 is CASSQEFTGANVLTL. The CDR3 nucleotides read TGTGCCAGCAGCCAAGAGTTTACTGGGGCCAACGTCCTGACTCTC.

This clonotype was seen a handful of times. The chain links TRBV19 to TRBJ1-5, with D hard to call. The V end lost 4 bases, the J end lost 1 base, and 11 bases lay between the germline ends. The CDR3 has 15 amino acids. CDR1 is LNHDA, CDR2 SQIVND, per germline (reference sequence). The CDR3 sequence is CASSRGWGSNQPQHF. The CDR3 DNA sequence: TGTGCCAGTAGTAGGGGTTGGGGAAGCAATCAGCCCCAGCATTTT. Full variable domain (missing parts from reference TRBV19 and TRBJ1-5): DGGITQSPKYLFRKEGQNVTLSCEQNLNHDAMYWYRQDPGQGLRLIYYSQIVNDFQKGDIAEGYSVSREKKESFPLTVTSAQKNPTAFYLCASSRGWGSNQPQHFGDGTRLSIL.

This clonotype has at least ten counts. V usage is TRBV14 and J usage is TRBJ1-2; no reliable D call. This CDR3 contains 15 residues. Trimming took 0 bases from V and 0 from J, leaving 8 bases between them. CDR1 SGHDN and CDR2 FVKESK come from the germline V gene. CDR3 DNA sequence: TGTGCCAGCAGCCAAGATTTGAGGCCTAACTATGGCTACACCTTC. This encodes CASSQDLRPNYGYTF.

This clonotype was seen repeatedly, ten times or more. The chain uses TRBV4-2 and TRBJ2-7, with TRBD1 matching over 9 bases. This CDR3 comprises 16 residues. V lost 0 bases to trimming and J lost 4 bases; unmatched junction nucleotides: 7. The germline CDR1 and CDR2 sequences are LGHNA and YNFKEQ. CDR3 region: CASSQDFGTGRYEQYF. CDR3 DNA sequence: TGTGCCAGCAGCCAAGATTTCGGGACAGGGCGGTACGAGCAGTACTTC.

This clonotype was recorded at least ten times. The chain couples TRBV6-5 to TRBJ2-7; TRBD1 matches at 8 bases. The CDR3 is 17 amino acids. Germline loops: CDR1 MNHEY, CDR2 SVGAGI. V was clipped by 0 bases and J by 9 bases; unmatched bases: 16. CDR3 DNA: TGTGCCAGCAGTTACTCGGGACAGGCCAAAGAGATCTATGGGCAGTACTTC. Translating it yields CASSYSGQAKEIYGQYF.

The table lists this clonotype with a few counts. Since a much larger clone is just one base distant, this may be a read error. The chain is built from TRBV5-4 and TRBJ2-3; D is undetermined. V was trimmed by 4 bases and J by 2 bases, leaving 8 bases between them. The CDR3 runs to 13 residues. CDR1 SGHNT and CDR2 YYREEE come from the germline V gene (reference sequence). The CDR3 region has the DNA TGTGCCAGCAGCCCGTGGAACACAGATACGCAGTATTTT. This sequence encodes CASSPWNTDTQYF.

The sample holds many counts of this clonotype. This chain joins TRBV7-9 and TRBJ1-2, with TRBD1 matching 8 bases. Germline V CDR1 and CDR2: SEHNR, FQNEAQ (reference sequence). This CDR3 has 14 amino acids. The ends lost 5 bases at V and 6 bases at J; junction bases unmatched: 8. In DNA, the CDR3 is TGTGCCAGCAGCCGACAGGGGAATTTGAATGGCTACACCTTC. Translated: CASSRQGNLNGYTF.

The J gene is TRBJ2-5, the V gene TRBV29-1; 11 bases map to TRBD2. V lost 5 bases, J lost 0 bases, and 8 bases stayed unmatched. This CDR3 is 16 amino acids long. Germline CDR1 is SQVTM and CDR2 is ANQGSEA. The CDR3 region is CSVKGLAAKYQETQYF. Written as DNA, the CDR3 is TGCAGCGTTAAGGGACTAGCGGCTAAGTACCAAGAGACCCAGTACTTC.

In the case of this clonotype: A single base separates this from a much larger clone, so it may be a read error. The chain couples TRBV24-1 to TRBJ2-1, with D possibly TRBD1 on 6 matching bases. The V end was cut by 1 base, the J end by 6 bases, with 12 bases between. This CDR3 spans 15 amino acids. Looked up from germline, CDR1 is KGHDR and CDR2 is SFDVKD. In DNA form, the CDR3 reads TGTGCCACCAGTGATTTCTCGGACAGCTGCAATGAGCAGTTCTTC. This gives the protein CATSDFSDSCNEQFF.

This clonotype was picked up many times. V usage is TRBV30 and J usage is TRBJ1-1; unclear D gene. Germline CDR1 is GTSNPN and CDR2 is SVGIG (reference sequence). Trimming removed 5 bases from V and 0 bases from J, with 7 bases in between. The CDR3 covers 12 residues. CDR3 sequence (DNA): TGTGCCTGGGGGCCCATGAACACTGAAGCTTTCTTT. This gives the protein CAWGPMNTEAFF.

This rearrangement joins TRBV28 to TRBJ2-2; 14 bases line up with TRBD2. Trimming removed 3 bases from V and 10 bases from J; junction bases left unmatched: 16. Germline CDR1 and CDR2: MDHEN and SYDVKM. This CDR3 is built from 19 residues. CDR3: CASSLPPGLAGVNTKELFF. The CDR3 DNA reads TGTGCCAGCAGTTTGCCGCCGGGACTAGCGGGAGTGAACACCAAGGAGCTGTTTTTT. The complete variable domain, with remaining parts taken from reference TRBV28 and TRBJ2-2, reads DVKVTQSSRYLVKRTGEKVFLECVQDMDHENMFWYRQDPGLGLRLIYFSYDVKMKEKGDIPEGYSVSREKKERFSLILESASTNQTSMYLCASSLPPGLAGVNTKELFFGEGSRLTVL.

This clonotype occurred many times. This chain connects TRBV29-1 to TRBJ1-5; no clear D gene. V was cut by 5 bases and J by 5 bases, with 13 bases left in between. CDR1 SQVTM and CDR2 ANQGSEA come from the germline V gene. There are 13 residues in the CDR3. Here the CDR3 reads CSVRLTMDQPQHF. In DNA, the CDR3 is TGCAGCGTTAGACTTACGATGGATCAGCCCCAGCATTTT.

In its sample, this clonotype was seen many times. The J gene is TRBJ2-3, the V gene TRBV7-9, with D tentatively TRBD2 (6 bases). The CDR3 totals 18 residues. V shed 4 bases and J shed 2 bases, with 22 bases lying between them. CDR1 and CDR2 from the germline V gene are SEHNR and FQNEAQ (reference sequence). The CDR3 nucleotides are TGTGCCAGCAGCTCCCGTGAGGTTAATAGCGGATACACAGATACGCAGTATTTT. Translation: CASSSREVNSGYTDTQYF.

This clonotype was seen ten or more times. The chain carries TRBV6-2 or TRBV6-3 and TRBJ1-2; D uncertain. CDR1 MNHEY and CDR2 SVGEGT come from the germline V gene. The CDR3 contains 12 residues. Trimming took off 0 bases at V and 4 bases at J, with 3 bases between the two ends. The CDR3 DNA follows: TGTGCCAGCAGTTACTCGTCCTATGGCTACACCTTC. Translated: CASSYSSYGYTF.

This clonotype has at least ten counts. The chain employs TRBV7-9 and TRBJ1-2, with TRBD1 as a possible D gene (6 bases). The CDR3 totals 16 residues. Looked up from germline, CDR1 is SEHNR and CDR2 is FQNEAQ (reference sequence). The V and J ends lost 5 bases and 5 bases respectively, with 21 bases between them. The CDR3 sequence: CASSTFAGQPLYGYTF. The DNA for the CDR3 is TGTGCCAGCAGCACTTTCGCCGGACAGCCGTTGTATGGCTACACCTTC.

This clonotype appeared once. This chain connects TRBV6-4 to TRBJ2-1; 7 nucleotides line up with TRBD2. Germline CDR1 and CDR2: MRHNA and SNTAGT. After removal of 3 bases from V and 0 bases from J, the junction contained 14 bases not matched to a gene. This CDR3 has 19 residues. CDR3 region: CASSEISAGVGLSYNEQFF. The DNA of the CDR3 is TGTGCCAGCAGTGAAATATCTGCGGGAGTGGGGCTCTCCTACAATGAGCAGTTCTTC.

This clonotype was recorded a few times. The CDR3 DNA sequence: TGCGCCAGCAGCCTTGGGCCACTGGGACCGAACACCGGGGAGCTGTTTTTT. This gives the protein CASSLGPLGPNTGELFF. This sequence joins TRBV5-1 and TRBJ2-2, with D perhaps given as TRBD1 or TRBD2 (5 bases each). V was clipped by 4 bases and J by 0 bases, with 16 bases between them. This CDR3 has 17 residues. Germline CDR1 SGHRS, CDR2 YFSETQ.

As DNA, the CDR3 is TGTGCCAGTAGTATCCGACTAGCGCGCTATGAGCAGTTCTTC. Translating it yields CASSIRLARYEQFF. The rearrangement links TRBV19 to TRBJ2-1; 8 bases match TRBD2. CDR3 length: 14 amino acids. The germline CDR1 and CDR2 sequences are LNHDA and SQIVND (reference sequence). Losses at the gene ends were 3 bases for V and 8 bases for J; bases not matched to a gene: 6.

This clonotype appeared many times. The rearrangement links TRBV29-1 to TRBJ1-2, with TRBD1 identical over 8 bases. The CDR3 loop spans 14 amino acids. V lost 0 bases to trimming and J lost 2 bases; unmatched junction nucleotides: 2. Germline loops: CDR1 SQVTM, CDR2 ANQGSEA. The CDR3 region has the DNA TGCAGCGTTGAAGAACACAGGGGGAACTATGGCTACACCTTC. Translated, it gives CSVEEHRGNYGYTF. Variable domain in full (rest from reference TRBV29-1 and TRBJ1-2): SAVISQKPSRDICQRGTSLTIQCQVDSQVTMMFWYRQQPGQSLTLIATANQGSEATYESGFVIDKFPISRPNLTFSTLTVSNMSPEDSSIYLCSVEEHRGNYGYTFGSGTRLTVV.

This clonotype occurred a few times. The genes are TRBV7-3 and TRBJ2-1, with 9 nucleotides matching TRBD1. This CDR3 comprises 14 residues. V lost 4 bases to trimming and J lost 9 bases; unmatched junction nucleotides: 7. Germline CDR1 SGHTA, CDR2 FQGTGA. CDR3 coding DNA: TGTGCCAGCAGCTCACAGGGGGCATATGGTGAGCAGTTCTTC. Its protein product is CASSSQGAYGEQFF.

As to this clonotype: A read error may be the cause here, since a much bigger clone is one base away. V is TRBV4-2 and J is TRBJ2-3; D tentatively fits TRBD1 or TRBD2 (5 bases each). This CDR3 has 16 amino acids. The germline gives CDR1 LGHNA, CDR2 YNFKEQ. The CDR3 region has the DNA TGTGCCAGCAGCCAAGAAAGCGGACTTCTGACAGATACGCAGTGTTTT. It codes for CASSQESGLLTDTQCF.

About this clonotype: The junction departs from the called germline gene at one end, perhaps through a read error. CDR3 loop: CASSFLGKPLGNEQSF. CDR3 DNA sequence: TGTGCCAGCAGTTTTCTCGGGAAACCCTTAGGGAATGAGCAGTCCTTC. The chain carries TRBV27 and TRBJ2-1, with D maybe TRBD2 (5 bases). CDR1 is MNHEY and CDR2 is SMNVEV in the germline V gene (reference sequence). The CDR3 is made up of 16 amino acids.

The sample holds many counts of this clonotype. The V and J genes are TRBV24-1 and TRBJ2-1; 12 positions agree with TRBD2. Germline CDR1 and CDR2: KGHDR and SFDVKD. J gave up 7 bases and V 2 bases, and 5 bases lay outside the gene matches. The CDR3 runs to 16 residues. The CDR3 protein is CATSDSSGGAINEQFF. The CDR3 bases are TGTGCCACCAGTGATTCTAGCGGGGGGGCGATTAATGAGCAGTTCTTC.

This clonotype was found a few times. At one boundary the junction diverges from the germline segment, which might be a read error. The J gene is TRBJ2-2, the V gene TRBV7-2; possibly TRBD2 for D (5 bases). The CDR3 has 12 amino acids. Germline values: CDR1 SGHTA, CDR2 FQGNSA. The CDR3 DNA reads TGTGCCAGCAGCTCCGACACCCGGGGAGCTGTTTTT. Translating it yields CASSSDTRGAVF.

Turning to this clonotype: Given a much more abundant clone one base away, this may be a read error. V and J are TRBV12-3 or TRBV12-4 and TRBJ1-2; D remains ambiguous. The length of the CDR3 is 13 residues. This CDR3 is CASSENLLDGYNF. As DNA, the CDR3 is TGTGCCAGCAGTGAGAACCTTCTCGATGGCTACAACTTC.